This passage covers 18 T cell receptor beta chains from one sample sequenced in a study of blood T cells in healthy people across ages. A second PCR, run for about 6 to 11 cycles, used a sample-barcoded 5' primer plus a J-beta primer mix. Using its own MiXCR run on the 5' RACE reads, TCRdb lists one record per CDR3 protein. Of about 1,400,000 distinct CDR3 sequences in the sample, 59% are singletons; the top ten hold under 8.5%. The sequenced material came from blood. The receptors come from a man aged 18 to 29 in good health.

This clonotype was seen a few times. V is TRBV9 and J is TRBJ2-7; D might be TRBD1 (6 bases). The CDR3 has 14 residues. The V and J ends lost 4 bases and 0 bases respectively, with 11 bases between them. Looked up from germline, CDR1 is SGDLS and CDR2 is YYNGEE. The CDR3 region has the DNA TGTGCCAGCAGCTTACAGGGCCTCTCCTACGAGCAGTACTTC. Protein: CASSLQGLSYEQYF.

This CDR3 reads CASISGGTYEQYF. The CDR3 DNA follows: TGTGCCAGCATCTCAGGGGGGACCTACGAGCAGTACTTC. V usage is TRBV28 and J usage is TRBJ2-5; perhaps TRBD1 as D (7 bases). The J call may be wrong; the DNA end is better matched by TRBJ2-7. There are 13 residues in the CDR3. Per germline, CDR1 MDHEN and CDR2 SYDVKM.

V usage is TRBV4-1 and J usage is TRBJ2-7; D gene unclear. Per germline, CDR1 MGHRA and CDR2 YSYEKL. V lost 0 bases and J lost 2, with 11 bases in between. CDR3 length: 15 amino acids. CDR3 in DNA: TGCGCCAGCAGCCAAGATCAATTGGACCCCTACGAGCAGTACTTC. This sequence encodes CASSQDQLDPYEQYF.

This clonotype was seen just once. Germline and junction disagree at one end, which may indicate a read error. V is TRBV29-1 and J is TRBJ1-2, with TRBD1 matching over 9 bases. The CDR3 has 13 residues. The germline gives CDR1 SQVTM, CDR2 ANQGSEA. DNA of the CDR3: TGCAGCGCTGGACAGGGGACTGGCTATGGCTACATCTTC. This sequence encodes CSAGQGTGYGYIF. Full variable domain (rest looked up from reference TRBV29-1 and TRBJ1-2): SAVISQKPSRDICQRGTSLTIQCQVDSQVTMMFWYRQQPGQSLTLIATANQGSEATYESGFVIDKFPISRPNLTFSTLTVSNMSPEDSSIYLCSAGQGTGYGYIFGSGTRLTVV.

The gene calls are TRBV6-6 and TRBJ1-5, with D possibly matching TRBD1 (5 bases). The V end lost 8 bases, the J end lost 1 base, and 12 bases lay between the germline ends. The CDR3 has 14 residues. Germline values: CDR1 MNHNY, CDR2 SVGAGI (reference sequence). The CDR3 DNA reads as TGTGCCAGCTCTAGGGGACTCAGCAATCAGCCCCAGCATTTT. The encoded protein is CASSRGLSNQPQHF.

This chain links TRBV20-1 with TRBJ1-1; the D gene is possibly TRBD1 (6 bases). The V end lost 0 bases, the J end lost 3 bases, and 23 bases lay between the germline ends. The germline V gene has CDR1 DFQATT and CDR2 SNEGSKA (reference sequence). The CDR3 has 18 amino acids. CDR3 DNA: TGCAGTGCTAGAGACCGTCTGGGGCCCCGGGGGCGGGACACTGAAGCTTTCTTT. Its protein product is CSARDRLGPRGRDTEAFF.

The V and J genes are TRBV13 and TRBJ2-5; D gene unclear. The J call may be incorrect, as the DNA end agrees better with TRBJ2-7. The CDR3 sequence is 13 residues long. The germline V gene has CDR1 PRHDT and CDR2 FYEKMQ (reference sequence). CDR3 protein: CASSLDTFNEQYF. DNA for the CDR3: TGTGCCAGCAGCTTAGATACGTTCAACGAGCAGTACTTC.

The chain links TRBV6-2 or TRBV6-3 to TRBJ2-7; maybe TRBD1 (5 bases). Germline V gene data show CDR1 as MNHEY and CDR2 as SVGEGT. The CDR3 is made up of 14 amino acids. Trimming took 9 bases from V and 7 from J, leaving 22 bases between them. CDR3 residues: CASQGVIVHNEQYF. Here the CDR3 DNA reads TGTGCCAGTCAAGGGGTTATCGTGCACAATGAGCAGTACTTC.

This rearrangement joins TRBV20-1 to TRBJ2-1; TRBD2 matches at 9 bases. The junction had 4 bases not matched to a gene; V was cut back by 4 bases and J by 0 bases. This CDR3 comprises 15 residues. The germline gives CDR1 DFQATT, CDR2 SNEGSKA (reference sequence). The CDR3 protein is CSAMISGSSYNEQFF. The CDR3 DNA follows: TGCAGTGCTATGATTAGCGGGAGCTCCTACAATGAGCAGTTCTTC.

This chain uses TRBV13 with TRBJ1-1; D is uncertain. This CDR3 has 15 amino acids. V was shortened by 6 bases and J by 4 bases, with 18 bases between the two germline ends. Per germline, CDR1 PRHDT and CDR2 FYEKMQ (reference sequence). The CDR3 reads CASSYRRGSPTEAFF. CDR3 sequence (DNA): TGTGCCAGCAGTTACCGACGGGGAAGTCCCACTGAAGCTTTCTTT. Based on the CDR3 plus reference TRBV13 and TRBJ1-1, the full variable domain is AAGVIQSPRHLIKEKRETATLKCYPIPRHDTVYWYQQGPGQDPQFLISFYEKMQSDKGSIPDRFSAQQFSDYHSELNMSSLELGDSALYFCASSYRRGSPTEAFFGQGTRLTVV.

This clonotype was recorded only once. CDR3 sequence reads: CSARDDGASRLYEQYF. The CDR3 DNA follows: TGCAGTGCTAGAGATGACGGGGCTAGCAGACTCTACGAGCAGTACTTC. V usage is TRBV20-1 and J usage is TRBJ2-5; D may match TRBD1 or TRBD2 (5 bases each). The better agreement between TRBJ2-7 and the DNA end casts doubt on the J call. Germline V gene lookup returns CDR1 DFQATT and CDR2 SNEGSKA (reference sequence). This CDR3 has 16 amino acids.

This chain joins TRBV4-3 and TRBJ2-2, with TRBD1 matching over 7 bases. The CDR3 totals 17 residues. Trimming removed 4 bases from V and 6 bases from J; junction bases left unmatched: 14. Germline V lookup: CDR1 LGHNA, CDR2 YSLEER. CDR3 DNA: TGCGCCAGCAGCCGGGTCTGGACAGGCGGTGCGGCCGGGGAGCTGTTTTTT. This gives the protein CASSRVWTGGAAGELFF.

This clonotype was seen only a few times. The chain recombines TRBV27 with TRBJ2-7; D not resolved. The CDR3 runs 10 residues. CDR1 and CDR2 from the germline V gene are MNHEY and SMNVEV (reference sequence). Deletions cut 8 bases from V and 5 bases from J, with 7 bases between. The DNA for the CDR3 is TGTGCCAGCGGGTTACACGAGCAGTACTTC. This codes for CASGLHEQYF.

This clonotype was counted at least ten times. This sequence joins TRBV7-2 and TRBJ1-2; D is uncertain. V was trimmed by 6 bases and J by 3 bases, leaving 2 bases between them. The CDR3 contains 10 residues. Germline values: CDR1 SGHTA, CDR2 FQGNSA. Written as DNA, the CDR3 is TGTGCCAGCAGTGACTATGGCTACACCTTC. Translating gives CASSDYGYTF.

This clonotype occurred a few times. The chain joins TRBV27 to TRBJ2-5, with 11 bases that match TRBD2. The tail of the sequence fits TRBJ2-7 better, so the J call may be wrong. Germline CDR1 reads MNHEY; CDR2 reads SMNVEV (reference sequence). The CDR3 length is 16 residues. The CDR3 is CASSRILTSGIDEQYF. DNA for the CDR3: TGTGCCAGCAGTCGTATTCTGACTAGCGGGATCGACGAGCAGTACTTC.

The V and J genes are TRBV6-5 and TRBJ2-1; D not resolved. Per germline, CDR1 MNHEY and CDR2 SVGAGI. Trimming took off 5 bases at V and 4 bases at J, with 15 bases between the two ends. The CDR3 is 15 residues long. The CDR3 spells CASSEKGWGYNEQFF. DNA of the CDR3: TGTGCCAGCAGTGAGAAGGGCTGGGGTTACAATGAGCAGTTCTTC.

The chain uses TRBV4-1 and TRBJ1-5, with 8 bases that match TRBD1. Per the germline V gene, CDR1 is MGHRA and CDR2 is YSYEKL. V was pared by 4 bases and J by 6 bases, with 8 bases of the junction left unmatched. The CDR3 is 15 amino acids. The CDR3 spells CASSPDRVSIQPQHF. CDR3 sequence (DNA): TGCGCCAGCAGCCCGGACAGGGTTTCAATTCAGCCCCAGCATTTT.

This rearrangement joins TRBV7-2 to TRBJ2-7, with TRBD2 matching over 8 bases. The CDR3 is made up of 16 amino acids. Germline lookup yields CDR1 SGHTA and CDR2 FQGNSA. The ends lost 1 base at V and 0 bases at J; junction bases unmatched: 5. The CDR3 spells CASSLGMRGASYEQYF. CDR3 nucleotide sequence: TGTGCCAGCAGCTTAGGGATGCGGGGGGCCTCCTACGAGCAGTACTTC.